This passage covers 27 T cell receptor beta chains from one sample sequenced in a study of shared clonotypes between healthy human individuals. Assay used: immunoSEQ multiplex PCR; TCRdb lists only in-frame clones, some missing. The sample lists approximately 1.4 million clones; 95% to 99% were seen once. What was sequenced was naive CD4+ T cells sorted from blood. Sample subset: CD45RA+ positively selected. These receptors all come from a man in his thirties or forties in good health.

This chain links TRBV9 with TRBJ2-7; 10 nucleotides align to TRBD2. V trimming: 2 bases; J trimming: 3 bases; junction bases outside the gene matches: 5. The germline CDR1 and CDR2 sequences are SGDLS and YYNGEE. The CDR3 consists of 15 residues. The CDR3 nucleotides read TGTGCCAGCAGCGTGGGATGGACTAGCGGCTACGAGCAGTACTTC. This translates into CASSVGWTSGYEQYF.

The CDR3 DNA is TGTGCCGGCCGGGGGGCAGGGGGCCAGGGTGAGCAGTACTTC. Encoded protein: CAGRGAGGQGEQYF. The V gene is TRBV7-2, the J gene TRBJ2-7; TRBD1 might be the D (8 bases). CDR3 size: 14 residues. From germline, CDR1 is SGHTA and CDR2 FQGNSA. V dropped 11 bases and J dropped 7 bases, with 24 bases sitting between them.

Concerning this clone itself: This specimen includes other DNA sequences encoding the same CDR3. The chain links TRBV10-3 to TRBJ2-5; TRBD2 agrees at 10 bases. Trimming at V came to 6 bases and at J to 3 bases, leaving 4 bases not matched to a gene. CDR3 length equals 14 residues. Germline values: CDR1 ENHRY, CDR2 SYGVKD. In DNA, the CDR3 is TGTGCCATCAGACCCGGGACTAGCGAAGAGACCCAGTACTTC. Protein sequence: CAIRPGTSEETQYF.

The CDR3 DNA reads TGTGCCAGCAGCCCCCCGGCAGGGGCTAATGAAAAACTGTTTTTT. This gives the protein CASSPPAGANEKLFF. The gene calls are TRBV7-6 and TRBJ1-4, with D maybe TRBD1 (6 bases). Germline V CDR1 and CDR2: SGHVS, FNYEAQ. With 5 bases removed from V and 3 bases from J, the gap between germline ends came to 13 bases. The CDR3 is 15 amino acids.

The rearrangement uses TRBV11-2 and TRBJ2-3, with D uncertain. V was clipped by 3 bases and J by 4 bases, with 11 bases between them. The CDR3 covers 14 residues. The germline gives CDR1 SGHAT, CDR2 FQNNGV. The CDR3 loop reads CASSFNPYPDTQYF. In DNA form, the CDR3 reads TGTGCCAGCAGCTTCAACCCGTATCCAGATACGCAGTATTTT.

V gene TRBV5-5 combines with J gene TRBJ2-7; D is unclear. Trimming pared 0 bases from V and 3 bases from J, leaving 16 bases between. The CDR3 is 16 residues long. Per germline, CDR1 SGHKS and CDR2 YYEKEE (reference sequence). The CDR3 here is CASSLEFGTAGYEQYF. Written as DNA, the CDR3 is TGTGCCAGCAGCTTGGAATTTGGAACTGCTGGCTACGAGCAGTACTTC.

The chain employs TRBV27 and TRBJ2-1; TRBD2 agrees at 11 bases. The CDR3 length is 16 residues. The germline V gene has CDR1 MNHEY and CDR2 SMNVEV (reference sequence). V dropped 6 bases and J dropped 8; count of bases not matched to a gene: 12. The CDR3 sequence is CASRTTWLAGGDEQFF. The DNA of the CDR3 is TGTGCCAGCAGGACGACTTGGCTAGCGGGAGGAGATGAGCAGTTCTTC.

This chain connects TRBV7-2 to TRBJ2-1; D not resolved. V shed 6 bases and J shed 5 bases, with 11 bases lying between them. CDR1 SGHTA and CDR2 FQGNSA come from the germline V gene. The CDR3 is 13 residues long. CDR3 residues: CASRIGWNNEQFF. CDR3 in DNA: TGTGCCAGCAGGATTGGATGGAACAATGAGCAGTTCTTC.

DNA for the CDR3: TGTGCCAGCACTGGCCAGGGAGTATGGAACACTGAAGCTTTCTTT. This encodes CASTGQGVWNTEAFF. The chain carries TRBV28 and TRBJ1-1; maybe TRBD1 (5 bases). Trimming took 7 bases from V and 1 from J, leaving 16 bases between them. Germline CDR1 MDHEN, CDR2 SYDVKM. The CDR3 has 15 residues.

This rearrangement joins TRBV7-6 to TRBJ1-5, with D possibly being TRBD1 (5 bases). The CDR3 extends over 13 amino acids. V gave up 3 bases and J gave up 3 bases, with 6 bases separating them. Germline-derived CDR1 and CDR2 are SGHVS and FNYEAQ. The CDR3 protein is CASSLDNNQPQHF. The DNA for the CDR3 is TGTGCCAGCAGCTTGGACAACAATCAGCCCCAGCATTTT.

The rearrangement joins TRBV5-1 to TRBJ2-1, with D possibly matching TRBD1 (9 bases). Germline assignment: CDR1 SGHRS and CDR2 YFSETQ. This CDR3 is 21 amino acids long. Trimming removed 6 bases at V and 1 base at J, with 32 bases between. The CDR3 bases are TGCGCCAGCATGCTCATAGGGGGACAGGGACCGGGAGGGCGATCCTACAATGAGCAGTTCTTC. This encodes CASMLIGGQGPGGRSYNEQFF.

V gene TRBV11-3 combines with J gene TRBJ2-7; 10 nucleotides line up with TRBD2. J lost 2 bases, V lost 5 bases, and 6 bases had no gene match. From germline, CDR1 is SGHNT and CDR2 YENEEA. The CDR3 length is 15 residues. CDR3 sequence (DNA): TGTGCCAGCAGCCCCTCGCTAGCGGGGGCCTACGAGCAGTACTTC. This codes for CASSPSLAGAYEQYF.

This rearrangement joins TRBV7-2 to TRBJ2-3, with TRBD2 matching 9 bases. CDR1 SGHTA and CDR2 FQGNSA come from the germline V gene. The CDR3 covers 15 residues. The junction had 4 bases not matched to a gene; V was cut back by 5 bases and J by 1 base. The CDR3 region has the DNA TGTGCCAGCAGCCTCCTAGCGGGGCGCACAGATACGCAGTATTTT. Its translation: CASSLLAGRTDTQYF.

This CDR3 is CASSLAPVSEQYF. For the CDR3, the DNA is TGCGCCAGCAGCTTGGCCCCGGTCTCCGAGCAGTACTTC. The V call is TRBV5-1, the J call TRBJ2-7; D unresolved. In germline, CDR1 is SGHRS, CDR2 YFSETQ. Trimming removed 0 bases at V and 6 bases at J, with 10 bases between. The CDR3 is made up of 13 amino acids.

This rearrangement joins TRBV28 to TRBJ1-2; 10 bases match TRBD1. Germline-derived CDR1 and CDR2 are MDHEN and SYDVKM. This CDR3 is built from 14 residues. After removal of 5 bases from V and 2 bases from J, the junction contained 2 bases not matched to a gene. CDR3 nucleotides: TGTGCCAGCAGTGACAGGGGGCAGAACTATGGCTACACCTTC. Protein product: CASSDRGQNYGYTF.

The chain recombines TRBV15 with TRBJ2-3; 7 positions match TRBD2. The CDR3 runs 16 residues. In germline, CDR1 is LNHNV, CDR2 YYDKDF (reference sequence). V gave up 0 bases and J gave up 2 bases; unmatched junction bases: 5. The CDR3 sequence is CATSRDGEGDTDTQYF. The CDR3 coding sequence is TGTGCCACCAGCAGAGATGGGGAGGGAGACACAGATACGCAGTATTTT.

The CDR3 sequence is CASSSSGEGETQYF. The CDR3 DNA is TGTGCCAGCAGTTCTTCAGGGGAGGGAGAGACCCAGTACTTC. The V and J genes are TRBV6-5 and TRBJ2-5; TRBD2 might be the D (7 bases). V was trimmed by 4 bases and J by 4 bases, leaving 13 bases between them. The germline V gene encodes CDR1 MNHEY and CDR2 SVGAGI. The CDR3 covers 14 residues.

The genes are TRBV7-9 and TRBJ1-1, with TRBD1 identical over 9 bases. CDR3 length equals 15 residues. The germline CDR1 and CDR2 sequences are SEHNR and FQNEAQ (reference sequence). The junction had 4 bases not matched to a gene; V was cut back by 4 bases and J by 1 base. Written as DNA, the CDR3 is TGTGCCAGCAGCTCGGGACAGGGTGAGAACACTGAAGCTTTCTTT. This sequence encodes CASSSGQGENTEAFF.

The chain is built from TRBV5-1 and TRBJ2-2; maybe TRBD1 (5 bases). The CDR3 contains 13 residues. CDR1 is SGHRS and CDR2 is YFSETQ in the germline V gene. V was pared by 3 bases and J by 5 bases, with 8 bases between. In DNA, the CDR3 is TGCGCCAGCAGCTCCAGGGTTACCGGGGAGCTGTTTTTT. This translates into CASSSRVTGELFF.

This clone was detected only a few times. The rearrangement links TRBV2 to TRBJ1-4; perhaps TRBD1 as D (5 bases). The germline V and J ends were trimmed by 6 bases and 5 bases, with 10 bases remaining between them. The CDR3 is 13 amino acids. Looked up from germline, CDR1 is SNHLY and CDR2 is FYNNEI. DNA for the CDR3: TGTGCCAGCAGGCCGGGGACCAATGAAAAACTGTTTTTT. It encodes CASRPGTNEKLFF.

This clone was seen just once. V usage is TRBV19 and J usage is TRBJ2-2; 13 bases are shared with TRBD2. Germline CDR1 is LNHDA and CDR2 is SQIVND (reference sequence). The CDR3 sequence is 18 residues long. V lost 6 bases, J lost 0 bases, and 7 bases stayed unmatched. The CDR3: CASSLGGLAGANTGELFF. Written as DNA, the CDR3 is TGTGCCAGTAGCCTGGGTGGACTAGCGGGGGCGAACACCGGGGAGCTGTTTTTT.

V usage is TRBV2 and J usage is TRBJ2-6; TRBD2 agrees at 11 bases. The CDR3 consists of 18 residues. After removal of 1 base from V and 0 bases from J, the junction contained 2 bases not matched to a gene. The V gene's germline CDR1 is SNHLY and CDR2 FYNNEI. CDR3 in amino acids: CASSEGTSGFSGANVLTF. CDR3 coding DNA: TGTGCCAGCAGTGAAGGGACTAGCGGGTTCTCTGGGGCCAACGTCCTGACTTTC.

This clone was seen a single time. V gene TRBV6-5 combines with J gene TRBJ2-7, with 10 bases identical to TRBD2. CDR1 and CDR2 (germline): MNHEY, SVGAGI. This CDR3 contains 16 residues. Losses at the gene ends were 0 bases for V and 2 bases for J; bases not matched to a gene: 4. DNA of the CDR3: TGTGCCAGCAGTTACTCGAAGCTAGCGGGGGCCTACGAGCAGTACTTC. As protein: CASSYSKLAGAYEQYF.

Details on this clone: The sample carries other DNA sequences with the same CDR3. The gene calls are TRBV5-1 and TRBJ2-7, with D unresolved. The germline V gene has CDR1 SGHRS and CDR2 YFSETQ. V lost 0 bases and J 7 bases, leaving 11 bases between the germline ends. The CDR3 totals 13 residues. CDR3 in amino acids: CASSLGPLGEQYF. The CDR3 coding sequence is TGCGCCAGCAGCTTGGGCCCCCTGGGGGAGCAGTACTTC.

In its sample, this clone was seen a few times. V usage is TRBV14 and J usage is TRBJ2-2; D could derive from TRBD1 or TRBD2 (5 bases each). There are 15 residues in the CDR3. Germline values: CDR1 SGHDN, CDR2 FVKESK. V gave up 8 bases and J gave up 3 bases, with 16 bases separating them. This CDR3 reads CASSTGLGDTGELFF. The CDR3 DNA reads TGTGCCAGCTCTACGGGGCTGGGCGACACCGGGGAGCTGTTTTTT. The variable domain in full, with the rest retrieved from reference TRBV14 and TRBJ2-2, is EAGVTQFPSHSVIEKGQTVTLRCDPISGHDNLYWYRRVMGKEIKFLLHFVKESKQDESGMPNNRFLAERTGGTYSTLKVQPAELEDSGVYFCASSTGLGDTGELFFGEGSRLTVL.

V and J are TRBV7-2 and TRBJ2-7, with 9 positions matching TRBD2. The CDR3 runs to 16 residues. The trim removed 3 bases at V and 0 bases at J, leaving 6 bases unmatched. Germline CDR1 is SGHTA and CDR2 is FQGNSA. This chain's CDR3 is CASSFPPTSGSYEQYF. DNA for the CDR3: TGTGCCAGCAGCTTCCCTCCGACTAGCGGCTCCTACGAGCAGTACTTC.

The rearrangement uses TRBV5-5 and TRBJ2-7, with D uncertain. The V end lost 4 bases, the J end lost 4 bases, and 15 bases lay between the germline ends. This CDR3 is 14 amino acids long. The germline CDR1 and CDR2 sequences are SGHKS and YYEKEE (reference sequence). The CDR3 bases are TGTGCCAGCAGCCCGGAATCACCCATTTACGAGCAGTACTTC. Translation gives CASSPESPIYEQYF.